These T cell receptor beta chains were read from a single sample in a study of T-cell reconstitution after alpha-beta-depleted transplantation in children. TCRdb re-called the PCR reads through MiXCR, storing one row per CDR3 protein. The sample has a few hundred thousand distinct CDR3 sequences, approximately 23% seen once. This specimen consisted of PBMCs, mostly from graft donor cells, obtained 180 days after TCRalphabeta/CD19-depleted stem cell transplant. Source of these receptors: a male patient between 10 and 17 years old who had a stem cell transplant for acute lymphoblastic leukemia, so the T cells may come from the graft donor. Each CDR3 is given with its conserved first and last residue. A D gene is named only where the DNA matches it firmly. Not every row has a clone size; where given, it reads once, few, many or a size class.

j_gene	abundance	d_gene	v_gene	CDR3nt	CDR3aa
TRBJ2-3	once	TRBD2	TRBV3-1	TGTGCCAGCAGCCACCTAGCGGGAGGCACAGATACGCAGTATTTT	CASSHLAGGTDTQYF
TRBJ2-7	.	.	TRBV20-1	TGCAGTGCCCCACATAAACTAGTTACTATACGCGAGCAGTACTTC	CSAPHKLVTIREQYF
TRBJ2-2	.	TRBD2	TRBV5-1	TGCGCCAGCATCGTCGGGAGGGCCCCCGGGGAGCTGTTTTTT	CASIVGRAPGELFF
TRBJ2-5	many	.	TRBV28	TGTGCCACCTTACCCGGGACAAGGGTTCCAGAGACCCAGTACTTC	CATLPGTRVPETQYF
TRBJ2-3	many	.	TRBV7-3	TGTGCCAGCAGCTTGGGGCAAGCAGATACGCAGTATTTT	CASSLGQADTQYF
TRBJ2-1	.	TRBD2	TRBV7-9	TGTGCCAGCAGCTTTACGGGGAGGGCCAATGAGCAGTTCTTC	CASSFTGRANEQFF
TRBJ1-2	.	.	TRBV9	TGTGCCAGCAGCGGGAGGTCCTACTATGGCTACACCTTC	CASSGRSYYGYTF
TRBJ2-3	few	.	TRBV12-3/TRBV12-4	TGTGCCAGCAGTCGATTTTCCCGGGCCAAGACAGATGCGCAGTATTTT	CASSRFSRAKTDAQYF
TRBJ2-3	few	TRBD2	TRBV20-1	TGCAGTGCTCGAGGACTAGCGGCTAGCACAGATACGCAGTATTTT	CSARGLAASTDTQYF
TRBJ2-4	.	.	TRBV6-2/TRBV6-3	TGTGCCAGCAGTTACCACAGCAAAAACATTCAGTACTTC	CASSYHSKNIQYF
TRBJ2-5	.	TRBD2	TRBV5-1	TGCGCCAGCAGCCCCCCAGTGGGAGGGCCCCAAGAGACCCAGTACTTC	CASSPPVGGPQETQYF
TRBJ2-3	.	TRBD2	TRBV20-1	TGCAGTGCGAGACTAGCGGGAGGTTCAGATACGCAGTATTTT	CSARLAGGSDTQYF
TRBJ1-3	once	TRBD1	TRBV29-1	TGCAGCGTTGAGGGGACAGGGGGTCCCATATATTTT	CSVEGTGGPIYF
TRBJ2-1	once	.	TRBV14	TGTGCCAGCAGCCAGGACAGGGAAGGTGCTAGCGGGTGTGACAATGAGCAGTTCTTC	CASSQDREGASGCDNEQFF
TRBJ2-7	few	TRBD1	TRBV9	TGTGCCAGCAGCGTAGCGACAGGGAAGGGCTACGAGCAGTACTTC	CASSVATGKGYEQYF
TRBJ2-1	.	.	TRBV25-1	TGTGCCAGCGGCCGGGTCAGCTCCTACAATGAGCAGTTCTTC	CASGRVSSYNEQFF
TRBJ1-6	.	.	TRBV7-9	TGTGCCAGCAGCTTAGTCGCGGGCCCCAATTCACCCCTCCACTTT	CASSLVAGPNSPLHF
TRBJ1-2	.	.	TRBV20-1	TGCAGTGCTAGGGCCGGGACGGTTTACTATGGCTACACCTTC	CSARAGTVYYGYTF
TRBJ2-1	few	.	TRBV7-3	TGTGCCAGCAGCACGCAGGGAGTAGGTGAGCAGTTCTTC	CASSTQGVGEQFF
TRBJ2-7	.	TRBD1	TRBV4-1	TGCGCCAGCAGCCAAGATGTTACCTTGGGACAGGCTACCTACTTC	CASSQDVTLGQATYF
TRBJ2-2	few	.	TRBV7-9	TGTGCCAGCAGCGCACAATTCCTGACGATGAGCGGGGAGCTGTTTTTT	CASSAQFLTMSGELFF
TRBJ1-5	.	TRBD1	TRBV12-3/TRBV12-4	TGTGCCAGCAGGGGGGACAGGCGCTCCCGGGGCAATCAGCCCCAGCATTTT	CASRGDRRSRGNQPQHF
TRBJ2-7	few	TRBD1	TRBV5-1	TGCGCCAGCAGCTTGGCGACAGGGGGCTCGAATGAGCAGTACTTC	CASSLATGGSNEQYF
TRBJ1-6	.	.	TRBV9	TGTGCCAGCAGCGTAGGGGGGCTCAATTCACCCCTCCACTTT	CASSVGGLNSPLHF
TRBJ2-7	.	.	TRBV20-1	TGCAGTGCTGTGACCATGCCCTCCTACGAGCAGTACTTC	CSAVTMPSYEQYF
TRBJ2-7	many	TRBD2	TRBV12-3/TRBV12-4	TGTGCCAGCCGGGGGGTTTACGAGCAGTACTTC	CASRGVYEQYF
TRBJ1-5	.	.	TRBV4-2	TGTGCCAGCAGCCAAGTGGCATTAAATCAGCCCCAGCATTTT	CASSQVALNQPQHF
TRBJ2-3	few	TRBD1	TRBV20-1	TGCAGTGCGAGTCCGGGACAGGGCACAGATACGCAGTATTTT	CSASPGQGTDTQYF
TRBJ2-3	.	.	TRBV27	TGTGCCAGCAGTTTATCCAGTCCAGATACGCAGTATTTT	CASSLSSPDTQYF
TRBJ2-1	.	.	TRBV12-3/TRBV12-4	TGTGCCAGCAGTTTAGCGGCGGGATATGAGCAGTTCTTC	CASSLAAGYEQFF
TRBJ1-1	.	TRBD1	TRBV18	TGTGCCAGCTCACCTCGTTTACTACAGGGGGGAACTGAAGCTTTCTTT	CASSPRLLQGGTEAFF
TRBJ2-1	.	TRBD2	TRBV7-6	TGTGCCAGCAGCTCATTGGTAGCGGGAGGCTCCTACAATGAGCAGTTCTTC	CASSSLVAGGSYNEQFF
TRBJ2-7	.	.	TRBV19	TGTGCCAGTAGTATGGGGGACTACGAGCAGTACTTC	CASSMGDYEQYF
TRBJ2-7	.	.	TRBV5-1	TGCGCCAGCAGCGGCAGTAGGGGCTTCTACGAGCAGTACTTC	CASSGSRGFYEQYF
TRBJ2-7	few	TRBD1	TRBV29-1	TGCAGCGTCGTAACCGGGACAGGGGCACTATACGAGCAGTACTTC	CSVVTGTGALYEQYF
TRBJ2-3	.	.	TRBV18	TGTGCCAGCTCACCACGTTTACAAGATACGCAGTATTTT	CASSPRLQDTQYF
TRBJ1-1	few	TRBD1	TRBV7-6	TGTGCCAGCAGCTTAGTCCCGACAGGGAGTGCGGATTCTGAAGCTTTCTTT	CASSLVPTGSADSEAFF
TRBJ2-5	few	TRBD1	TRBV5-1	TGCGCCAGCAGCTTGGTACGGGACAGGGGCGCCCCGGAGACCCAGTACTTC	CASSLVRDRGAPETQYF
TRBJ2-7	few	.	TRBV20-1	TGCAGTGCTAGGGGAACCGTAGGGTACTACGAGCAGTACTTC	CSARGTVGYYEQYF
TRBJ2-7	many	TRBD2	TRBV7-8	TGTGCCAGCAGCTTAGCGCGAATAGCGGGAGGGCCAAGCGAGCAGTACTTC	CASSLARIAGGPSEQYF
TRBJ2-3	.	.	TRBV4-3	TGCGCCAGCAGCCAAGATAGAGGACAGCTCCGGTCTGGCACAGATACGCAGTATTTT	CASSQDRGQLRSGTDTQYF
TRBJ2-7	few	.	TRBV5-1	TGCGCCAGCAGCTTGTTTAGAAACGAGCAGTACTTC	CASSLFRNEQYF
TRBJ2-1	few	TRBD2	TRBV5-6	TGTGCCAGCAGCTTTTTTGGACTAGCGGTATACAATGAGCAGTTCTTC	CASSFFGLAVYNEQFF
TRBJ2-5	few	.	TRBV12-3/TRBV12-4	TGTGCCAGCAGTCTCAAAACTCGGGGGAGAGAGACCCAGTACTTC	CASSLKTRGRETQYF
TRBJ1-2	.	.	TRBV4-2	TGTGCCAGCAGCCAAGATTGGCCCAGGAGTGCCTATGGCTACACCTTC	CASSQDWPRSAYGYTF
TRBJ2-5	few	.	TRBV4-2	TGTGCCAGCAGCCAAGGGCAGGGAGAAGAGACCCAGTACTTC	CASSQGQGEETQYF
TRBJ1-2	.	.	TRBV9	TGTGCCAGCAGCGTAGCTCCGATTGGAGGGCGAGGCTACACCTTC	CASSVAPIGGRGYTF
TRBJ2-5	many	.	TRBV12-3/TRBV12-4	TGTGCCAGCAGTTTCTCTTATCAGACCCAGTACTTC	CASSFSYQTQYF
TRBJ2-7	.	.	TRBV5-6	TGTGCCAGCAGCTTGCATTTGGGACAAGTGTCCTACGAGCAGTACTTC	CASSLHLGQVSYEQYF
TRBJ2-7	.	TRBD1	TRBV18	TGTGCCAGCTCACCACATAGCGCCCCCAGGGGGAACGAGCAGTACTTC	CASSPHSAPRGNEQYF
TRBJ2-3	few	.	TRBV18	TGTGCCAGCTCACCCCGAATCGCCCGCACAGATACGCAGTATTTT	CASSPRIARTDTQYF
TRBJ2-7	few	.	TRBV12-3/TRBV12-4	TGTGCCAGCAGTTCCCTCGCCTCCAGGTACTTC	CASSSLASRYF
TRBJ2-3	.	TRBD1	TRBV6-1	TGTGCCAGTTTTACCGGGACAGATAGCACAGATACGCAGTATTTT	CASFTGTDSTDTQYF
TRBJ2-3	few	.	TRBV5-1	TGCGCCAGCAGCTTGGGGGGGATCAGGGCAGATACGCAGTATTTT	CASSLGGIRADTQYF